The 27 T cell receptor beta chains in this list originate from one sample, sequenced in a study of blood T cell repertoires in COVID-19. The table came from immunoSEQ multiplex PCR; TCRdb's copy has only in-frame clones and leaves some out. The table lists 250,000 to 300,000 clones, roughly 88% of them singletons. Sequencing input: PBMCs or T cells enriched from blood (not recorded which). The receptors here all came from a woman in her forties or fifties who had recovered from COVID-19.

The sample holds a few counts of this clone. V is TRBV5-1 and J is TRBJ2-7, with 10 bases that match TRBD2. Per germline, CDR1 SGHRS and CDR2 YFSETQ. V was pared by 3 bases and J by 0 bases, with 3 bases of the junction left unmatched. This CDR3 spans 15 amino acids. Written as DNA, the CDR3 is TGCGCCAGCAGCTACGGACTAGCGGACTCCTACGAGCAGTACTTC. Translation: CASSYGLADSYEQYF.

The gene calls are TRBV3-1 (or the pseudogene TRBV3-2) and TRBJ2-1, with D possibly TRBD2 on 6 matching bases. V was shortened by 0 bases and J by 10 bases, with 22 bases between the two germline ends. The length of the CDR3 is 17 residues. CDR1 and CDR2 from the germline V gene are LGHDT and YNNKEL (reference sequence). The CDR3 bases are TGTGCCAGCAGCCAAGATCAATCAGGTGGGGCGGGATTGGAGCAGTTCTTC. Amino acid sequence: CASSQDQSGGAGLEQFF.

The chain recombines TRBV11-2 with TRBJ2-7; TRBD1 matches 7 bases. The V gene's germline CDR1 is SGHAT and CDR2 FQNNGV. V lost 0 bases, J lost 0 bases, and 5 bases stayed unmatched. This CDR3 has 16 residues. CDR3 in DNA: TGTGCCAGCAGCTTAGAGGGACAGTTACTCTCCTACGAGCAGTACTTC. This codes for CASSLEGQLLSYEQYF.

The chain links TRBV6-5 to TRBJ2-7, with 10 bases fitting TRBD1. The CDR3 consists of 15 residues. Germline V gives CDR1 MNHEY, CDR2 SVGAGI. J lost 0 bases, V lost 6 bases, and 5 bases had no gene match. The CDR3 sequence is CASRPGQGNSYEQYF. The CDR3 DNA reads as TGTGCCAGCAGGCCGGGACAGGGGAACTCCTACGAGCAGTACTTC.

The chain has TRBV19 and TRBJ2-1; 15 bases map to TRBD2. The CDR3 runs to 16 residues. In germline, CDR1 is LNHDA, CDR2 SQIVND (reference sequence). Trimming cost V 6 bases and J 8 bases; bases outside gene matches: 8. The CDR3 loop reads CASRTRGLAGGDEQFF. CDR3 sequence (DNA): TGTGCCAGTAGGACCAGAGGACTAGCGGGAGGGGATGAGCAGTTCTTC.

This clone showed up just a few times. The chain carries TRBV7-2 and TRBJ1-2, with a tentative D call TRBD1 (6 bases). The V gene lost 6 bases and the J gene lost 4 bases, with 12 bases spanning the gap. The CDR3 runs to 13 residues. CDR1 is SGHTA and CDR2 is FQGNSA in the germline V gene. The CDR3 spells CASSPGQIYGYTF. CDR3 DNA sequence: TGTGCCAGCAGTCCCGGACAGATCTATGGCTACACCTTC.

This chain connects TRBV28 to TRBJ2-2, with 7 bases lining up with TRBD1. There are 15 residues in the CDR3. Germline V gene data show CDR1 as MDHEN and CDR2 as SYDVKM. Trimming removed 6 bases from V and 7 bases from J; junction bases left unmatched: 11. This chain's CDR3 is CASSPRQGDGGELFF. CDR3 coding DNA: TGTGCCAGCAGCCCACGACAGGGTGACGGCGGGGAGCTGTTTTTT.

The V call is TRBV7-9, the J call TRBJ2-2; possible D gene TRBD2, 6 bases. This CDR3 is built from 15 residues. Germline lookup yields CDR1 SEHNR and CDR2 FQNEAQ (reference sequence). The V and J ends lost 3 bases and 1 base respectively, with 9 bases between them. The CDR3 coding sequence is TGTGCCAGCAGCTTGGAGGGACTGAACACCGGGGAGCTGTTTTTT. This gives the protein CASSLEGLNTGELFF.

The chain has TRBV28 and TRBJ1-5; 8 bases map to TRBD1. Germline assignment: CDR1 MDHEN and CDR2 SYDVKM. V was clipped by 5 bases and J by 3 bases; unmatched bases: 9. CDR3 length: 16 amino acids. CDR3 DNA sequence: TGTGCCAGCAGTAAACCAGGGGGCCCTTCCAATCAGCCCCAGCATTTT. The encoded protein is CASSKPGGPSNQPQHF.

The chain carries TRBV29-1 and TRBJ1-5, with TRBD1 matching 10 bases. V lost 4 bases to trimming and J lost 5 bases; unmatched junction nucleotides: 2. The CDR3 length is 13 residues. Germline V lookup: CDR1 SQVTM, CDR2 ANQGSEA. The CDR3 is CSVAGTGDQPQHF. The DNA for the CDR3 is TGCAGCGTTGCTGGGACAGGGGATCAGCCCCAGCATTTT.

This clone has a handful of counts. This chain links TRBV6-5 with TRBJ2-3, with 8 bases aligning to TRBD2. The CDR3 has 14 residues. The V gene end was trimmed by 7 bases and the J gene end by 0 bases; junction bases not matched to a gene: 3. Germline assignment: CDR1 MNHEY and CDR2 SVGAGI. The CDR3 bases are TGTGCCAGCAAGACTAGCGAGAGCACAGATACGCAGTATTTT. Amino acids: CASKTSESTDTQYF.

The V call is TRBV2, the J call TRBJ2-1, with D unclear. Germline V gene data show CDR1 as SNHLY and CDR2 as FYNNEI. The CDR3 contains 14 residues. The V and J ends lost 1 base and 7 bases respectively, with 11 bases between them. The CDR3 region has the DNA TGTGCCAGCAGTGAAGATCTATTCATTAATGAGCAGTTCTTC. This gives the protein CASSEDLFINEQFF.

CDR3 region: CASSLGQVRETQYF. In nucleotides, the CDR3 is TGTGCCAGCAGCCTTGGACAGGTCCGGGAGACCCAGTACTTC. This chain links TRBV11-2 with TRBJ2-5; 7 bases fit TRBD1. Trimming cost V 5 bases and J 5 bases; bases outside gene matches: 8. In germline, CDR1 is SGHAT, CDR2 FQNNGV. CDR3 length: 14 amino acids. The variable domain in full, completed from reference TRBV11-2 and TRBJ2-5, reads EAGVAQSPRYKIIEKRQSVAFWCNPISGHATLYWYQQILGQGPKLLIQFQNNGVVDDSQLPKDRFSAERLKGVDSTLKIQPAKLEDSAVYLCASSLGQVRETQYFGPGTRLLVL.

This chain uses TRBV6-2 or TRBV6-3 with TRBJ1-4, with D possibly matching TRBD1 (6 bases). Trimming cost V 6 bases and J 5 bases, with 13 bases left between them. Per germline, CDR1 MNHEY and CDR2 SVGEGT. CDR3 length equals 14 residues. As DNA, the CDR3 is TGTGCCAGCAGCCGGGGACACCTGAATGAAAAACTGTTTTTT. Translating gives CASSRGHLNEKLFF.

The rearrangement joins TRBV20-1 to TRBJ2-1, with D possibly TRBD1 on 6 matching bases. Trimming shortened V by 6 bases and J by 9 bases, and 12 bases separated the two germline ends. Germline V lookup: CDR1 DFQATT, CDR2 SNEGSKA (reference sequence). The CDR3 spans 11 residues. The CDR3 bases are TGCAGTGCATCTCGAGGGGGTGAGCAGTTCTTC. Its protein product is CSASRGGEQFF.

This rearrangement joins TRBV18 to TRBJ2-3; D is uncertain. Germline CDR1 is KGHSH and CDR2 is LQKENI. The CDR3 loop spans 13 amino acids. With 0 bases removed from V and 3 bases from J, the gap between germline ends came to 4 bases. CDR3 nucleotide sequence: TGTGCCAGCTCACCACCCGGGACAGATACGCAGTATTTT. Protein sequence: CASSPPGTDTQYF.

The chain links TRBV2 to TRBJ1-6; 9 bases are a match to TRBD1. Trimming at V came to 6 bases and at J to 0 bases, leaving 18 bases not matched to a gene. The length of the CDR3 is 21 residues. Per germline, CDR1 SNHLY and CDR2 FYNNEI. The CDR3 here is CASRDLDRGETWSSYNSPLHF. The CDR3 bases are TGTGCCAGCAGAGACCTCGACAGGGGGGAGACCTGGAGCTCCTATAATTCACCCCTCCACTTT.

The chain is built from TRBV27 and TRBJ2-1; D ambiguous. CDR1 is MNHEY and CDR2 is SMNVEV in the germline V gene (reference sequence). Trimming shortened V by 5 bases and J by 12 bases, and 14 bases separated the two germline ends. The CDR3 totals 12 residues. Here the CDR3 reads CASSPPRQRQFF. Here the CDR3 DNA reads TGTGCCAGCAGTCCGCCCCGGCAGCGGCAGTTCTTC.

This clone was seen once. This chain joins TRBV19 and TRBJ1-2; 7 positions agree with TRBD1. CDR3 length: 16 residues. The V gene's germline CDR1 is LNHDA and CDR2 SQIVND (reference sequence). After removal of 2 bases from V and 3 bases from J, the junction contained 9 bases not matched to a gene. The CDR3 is CASSIQTGQADYGYTF. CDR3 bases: TGTGCCAGTAGTATACAAACCGGACAGGCGGACTATGGCTACACCTTC.

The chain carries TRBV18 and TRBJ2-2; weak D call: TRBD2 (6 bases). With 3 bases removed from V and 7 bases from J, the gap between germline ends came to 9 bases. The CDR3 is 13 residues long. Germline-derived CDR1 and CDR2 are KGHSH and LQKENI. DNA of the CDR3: TGTGCCAGCTCACCCGGGGGTCGCGGGGAGCTGTTTTTT. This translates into CASSPGGRGELFF.

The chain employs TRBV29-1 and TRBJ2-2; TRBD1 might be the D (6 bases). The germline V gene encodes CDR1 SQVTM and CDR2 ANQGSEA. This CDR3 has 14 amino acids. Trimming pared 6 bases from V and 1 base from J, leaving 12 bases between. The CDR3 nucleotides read TGCAGCGTCGTAGGACAGTGGAACACCGGGGAGCTGTTTTTT. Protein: CSVVGQWNTGELFF.

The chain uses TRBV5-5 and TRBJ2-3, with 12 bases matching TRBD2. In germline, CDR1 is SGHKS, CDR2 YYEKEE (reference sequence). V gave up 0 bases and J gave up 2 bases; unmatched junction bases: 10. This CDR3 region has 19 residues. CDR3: CASSLALAGGPLLTDTQYF. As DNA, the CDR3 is TGTGCCAGCAGCTTGGCTCTAGCGGGAGGGCCACTTCTCACAGATACGCAGTATTTT.

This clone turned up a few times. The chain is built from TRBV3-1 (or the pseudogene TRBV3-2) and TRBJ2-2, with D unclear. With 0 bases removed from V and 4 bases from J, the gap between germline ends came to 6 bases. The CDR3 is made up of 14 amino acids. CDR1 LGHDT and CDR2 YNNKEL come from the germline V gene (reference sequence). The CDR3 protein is CASSQDSVTGELFF. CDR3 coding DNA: TGTGCCAGCAGCCAAGATTCCGTCACCGGGGAGCTGTTTTTT.

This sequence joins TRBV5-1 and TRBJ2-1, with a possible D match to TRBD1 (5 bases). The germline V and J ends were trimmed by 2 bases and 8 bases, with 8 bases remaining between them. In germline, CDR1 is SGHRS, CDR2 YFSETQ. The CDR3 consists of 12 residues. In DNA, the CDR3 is TGCGCCAGCAGCTTCAGGGTCGATGAGCAGTTCTTC. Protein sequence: CASSFRVDEQFF.

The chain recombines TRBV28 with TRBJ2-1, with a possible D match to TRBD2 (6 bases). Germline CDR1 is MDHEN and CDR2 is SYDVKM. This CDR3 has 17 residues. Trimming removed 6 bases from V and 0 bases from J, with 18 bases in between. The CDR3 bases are TGTGCCAGCAGCCCGTGGTCGGGCGGGATCTCCTACAATGAGCAGTTCTTC. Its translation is CASSPWSGGISYNEQFF.

Here the CDR3 DNA reads TGTGCCAGCAGTGAATCTTCGAGGAGCTCGTACCAAGAGACCCAGTACTTC. Translating it yields CASSESSRSSYQETQYF. The chain employs TRBV25-1 and TRBJ2-5; D remains ambiguous. V shed 1 base and J shed 0 bases, with 15 bases lying between them. Germline V CDR1 and CDR2: MGHDK, SYGVNS. This CDR3 has 17 residues.

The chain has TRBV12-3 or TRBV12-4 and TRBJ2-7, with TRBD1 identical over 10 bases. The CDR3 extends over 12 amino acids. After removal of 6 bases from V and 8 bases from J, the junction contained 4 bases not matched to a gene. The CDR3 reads CASRGDRGKQYF. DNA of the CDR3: TGTGCCAGCAGGGGGGACAGGGGCAAGCAGTACTTC.